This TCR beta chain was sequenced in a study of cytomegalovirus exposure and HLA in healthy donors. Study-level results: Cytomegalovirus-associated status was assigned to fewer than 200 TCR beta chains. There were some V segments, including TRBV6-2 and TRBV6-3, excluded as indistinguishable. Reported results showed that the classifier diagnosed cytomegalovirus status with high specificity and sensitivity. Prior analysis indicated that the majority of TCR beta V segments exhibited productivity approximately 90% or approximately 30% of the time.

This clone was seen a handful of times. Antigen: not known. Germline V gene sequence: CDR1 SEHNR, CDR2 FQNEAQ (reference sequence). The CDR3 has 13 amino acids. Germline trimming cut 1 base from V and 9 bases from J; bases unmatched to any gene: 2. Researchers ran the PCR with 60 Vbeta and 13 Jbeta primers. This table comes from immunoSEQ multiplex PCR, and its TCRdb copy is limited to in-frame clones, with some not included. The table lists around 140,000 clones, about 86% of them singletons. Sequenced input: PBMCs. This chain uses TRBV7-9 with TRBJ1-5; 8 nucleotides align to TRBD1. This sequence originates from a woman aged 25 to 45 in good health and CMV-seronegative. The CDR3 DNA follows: TGTGCCAGCAGCTTAGGACAGGGGCGGCCCCAGCATTTT. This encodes CASSLGQGRPQHF.